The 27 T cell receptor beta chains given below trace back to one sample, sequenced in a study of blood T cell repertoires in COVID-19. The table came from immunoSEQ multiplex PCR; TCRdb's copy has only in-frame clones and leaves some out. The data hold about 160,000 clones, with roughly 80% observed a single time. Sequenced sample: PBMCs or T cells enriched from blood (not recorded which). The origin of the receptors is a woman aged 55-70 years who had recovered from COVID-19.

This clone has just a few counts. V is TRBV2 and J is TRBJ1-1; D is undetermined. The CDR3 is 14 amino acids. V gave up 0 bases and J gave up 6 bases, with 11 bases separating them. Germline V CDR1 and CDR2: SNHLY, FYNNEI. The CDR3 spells CASSEALGRAEAFF. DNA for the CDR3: TGTGCCAGCAGTGAAGCGCTGGGGAGGGCTGAAGCTTTCTTT.

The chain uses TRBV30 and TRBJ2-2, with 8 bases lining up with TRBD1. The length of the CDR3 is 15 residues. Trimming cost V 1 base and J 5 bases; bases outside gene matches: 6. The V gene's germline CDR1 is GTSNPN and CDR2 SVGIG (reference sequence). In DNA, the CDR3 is TGTGCCTGGAGTGAAACAGGGGGGTTTACCGGGGAGCTGTTTTTT. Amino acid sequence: CAWSETGGFTGELFF.

CDR3 coding DNA: TGTGCCAGCAGTTTAGCAGGGAGGGGCTACACCTTC. Residues: CASSLAGRGYTF. The chain joins TRBV12-3 or TRBV12-4 to TRBJ1-2, with D unresolved. V lost 0 bases and J 8 bases, leaving 7 bases between the germline ends. CDR3 length equals 12 residues.

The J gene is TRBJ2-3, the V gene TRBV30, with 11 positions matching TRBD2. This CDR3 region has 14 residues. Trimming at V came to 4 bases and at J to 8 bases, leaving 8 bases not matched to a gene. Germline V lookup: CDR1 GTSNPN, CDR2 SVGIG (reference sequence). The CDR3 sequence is CAWKLAGGLGTQYF. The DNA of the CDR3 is TGTGCCTGGAAGCTAGCGGGGGGTTTAGGTACGCAGTATTTT.

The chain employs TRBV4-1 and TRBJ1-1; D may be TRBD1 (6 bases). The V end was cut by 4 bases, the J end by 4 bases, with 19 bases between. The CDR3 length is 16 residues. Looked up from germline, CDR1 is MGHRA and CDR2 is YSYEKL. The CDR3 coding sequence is TGCGCCAGCAGCCCTCACAGGGCCCGCGTTGCCACTGAAGCTTTCTTT. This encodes CASSPHRARVATEAFF.

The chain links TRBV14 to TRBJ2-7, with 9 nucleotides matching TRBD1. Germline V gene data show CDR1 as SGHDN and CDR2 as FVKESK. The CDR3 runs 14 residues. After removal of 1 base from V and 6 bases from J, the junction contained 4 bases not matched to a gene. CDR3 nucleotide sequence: TGTGCCAGCAGCCAAGGGGACAGGGTCTCCGAGCAGTACTTC. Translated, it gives CASSQGDRVSEQYF.

In DNA, the CDR3 is TGTGCCAGCAGCCAAGACACTACCTCCTACGAGCAGTACTTC. It yields the protein CASSQDTTSYEQYF. The rearrangement uses TRBV3-1 (or the pseudogene TRBV3-2) and TRBJ2-7; the D is unclear. Trimming stripped 0 bases from V and 0 bases from J, with 6 bases between. CDR3 length equals 14 residues. Germline V gives CDR1 LGHDT, CDR2 YNNKEL (reference sequence).

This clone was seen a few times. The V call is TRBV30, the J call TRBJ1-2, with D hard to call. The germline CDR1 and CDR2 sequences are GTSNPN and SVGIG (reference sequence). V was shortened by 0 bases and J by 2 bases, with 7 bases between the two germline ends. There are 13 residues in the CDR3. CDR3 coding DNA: TGTGCCTGGAGTGTGAGGGAGAACTATGGCTACACCTTC. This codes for CAWSVRENYGYTF.

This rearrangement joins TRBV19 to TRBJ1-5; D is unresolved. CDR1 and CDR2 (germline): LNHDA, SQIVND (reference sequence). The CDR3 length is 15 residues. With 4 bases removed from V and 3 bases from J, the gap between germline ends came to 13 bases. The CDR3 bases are TGTGCCAGTAGTACCCGGCACAGCTACAATCAGCCCCAGCATTTT. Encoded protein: CASSTRHSYNQPQHF. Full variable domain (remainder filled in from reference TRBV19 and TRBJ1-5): DGGITQSPKYLFRKEGQNVTLSCEQNLNHDAMYWYRQDPGQGLRLIYYSQIVNDFQKGDIAEGYSVSREKKESFPLTVTSAQKNPTAFYLCASSTRHSYNQPQHFGDGTRLSIL.

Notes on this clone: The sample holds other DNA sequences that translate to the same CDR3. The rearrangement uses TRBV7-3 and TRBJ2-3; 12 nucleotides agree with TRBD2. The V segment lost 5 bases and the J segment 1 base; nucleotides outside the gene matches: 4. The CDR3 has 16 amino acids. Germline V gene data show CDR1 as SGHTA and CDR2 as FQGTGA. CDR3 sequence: CASSPSGGAGTDTQYF. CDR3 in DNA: TGTGCCAGCAGCCCTAGCGGGGGGGCCGGCACAGATACGCAGTATTTT. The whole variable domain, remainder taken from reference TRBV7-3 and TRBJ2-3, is GAGVSQTPSNKVTEKGKYVELRCDPISGHTALYWYRQSLGQGPEFLIYFQGTGAADDSGLPNDRFFAVRPEGSVSTLKIQRTERGDSAVYLCASSPSGGAGTDTQYFGPGTRLTVL.

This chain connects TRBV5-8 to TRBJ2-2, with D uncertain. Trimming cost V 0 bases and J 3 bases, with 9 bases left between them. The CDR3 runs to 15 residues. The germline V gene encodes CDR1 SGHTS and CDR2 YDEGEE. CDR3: CASSLGLIDTGELFF. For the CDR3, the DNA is TGTGCCAGCAGCTTGGGACTTATTGACACCGGGGAGCTGTTTTTT.

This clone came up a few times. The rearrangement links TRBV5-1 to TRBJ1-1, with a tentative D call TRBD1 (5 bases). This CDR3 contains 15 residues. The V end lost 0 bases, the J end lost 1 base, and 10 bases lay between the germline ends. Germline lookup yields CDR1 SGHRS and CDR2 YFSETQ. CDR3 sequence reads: CASSLVGGANTEAFF. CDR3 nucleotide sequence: TGCGCCAGCAGCTTGGTCGGAGGGGCGAACACTGAAGCTTTCTTT.

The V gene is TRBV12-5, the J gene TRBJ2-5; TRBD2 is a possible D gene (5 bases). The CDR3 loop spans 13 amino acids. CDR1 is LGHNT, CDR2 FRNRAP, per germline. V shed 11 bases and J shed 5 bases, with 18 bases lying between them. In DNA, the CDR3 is TGTGCTGCTGGGCACGGGGTACTGGAGACCCAGTACTTC. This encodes CAAGHGVLETQYF.

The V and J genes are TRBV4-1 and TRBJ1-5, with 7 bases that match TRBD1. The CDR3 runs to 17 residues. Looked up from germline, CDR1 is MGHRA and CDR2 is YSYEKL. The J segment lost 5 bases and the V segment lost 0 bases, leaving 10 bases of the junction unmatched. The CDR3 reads CASSQESGQPRDQPQHF. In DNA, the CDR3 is TGCGCCAGCAGCCAAGAGTCGGGACAGCCAAGAGATCAGCCCCAGCATTTT.

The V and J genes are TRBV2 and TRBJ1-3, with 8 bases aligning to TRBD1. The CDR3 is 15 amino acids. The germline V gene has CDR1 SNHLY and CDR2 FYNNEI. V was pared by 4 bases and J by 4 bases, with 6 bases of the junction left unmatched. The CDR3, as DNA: TGTGCCAGCAGTGTGAGCAGGGGGCAGGGAAACACCATATATTTT. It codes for CASSVSRGQGNTIYF.

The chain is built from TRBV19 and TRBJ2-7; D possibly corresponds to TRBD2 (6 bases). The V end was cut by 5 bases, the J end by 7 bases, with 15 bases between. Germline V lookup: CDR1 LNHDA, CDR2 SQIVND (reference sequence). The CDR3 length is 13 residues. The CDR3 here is CASSWGFSGEQYF. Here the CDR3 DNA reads TGTGCCAGTAGTTGGGGGTTCAGCGGGGAGCAGTACTTC.

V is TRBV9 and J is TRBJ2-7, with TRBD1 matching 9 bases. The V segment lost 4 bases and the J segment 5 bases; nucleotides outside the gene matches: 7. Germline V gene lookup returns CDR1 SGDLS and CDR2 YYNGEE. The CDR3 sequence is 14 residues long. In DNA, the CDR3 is TGTGCCAGCAGCTTGGGACAGGGTAAGCACGAGCAGTACTTC. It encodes CASSLGQGKHEQYF.

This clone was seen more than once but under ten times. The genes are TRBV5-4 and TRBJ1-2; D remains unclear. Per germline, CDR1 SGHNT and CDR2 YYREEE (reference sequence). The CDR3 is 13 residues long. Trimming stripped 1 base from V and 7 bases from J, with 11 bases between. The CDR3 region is CASSLWSVSGYTF. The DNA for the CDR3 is TGTGCCAGCAGCTTGTGGTCAGTCTCTGGCTACACCTTC.

DNA of the CDR3: TGTGCCAGCTCACCTCTGGGGTCCGGGACACTTTCTAACTATGGCTACACCTTC. Encoded protein: CASSPLGSGTLSNYGYTF. This chain connects TRBV18 to TRBJ1-2, with a possible D match to TRBD1 (6 bases). Germline V gives CDR1 KGHSH, CDR2 LQKENI. The CDR3 consists of 18 residues. The V end was cut by 3 bases, the J end by 0 bases, with 20 bases between.

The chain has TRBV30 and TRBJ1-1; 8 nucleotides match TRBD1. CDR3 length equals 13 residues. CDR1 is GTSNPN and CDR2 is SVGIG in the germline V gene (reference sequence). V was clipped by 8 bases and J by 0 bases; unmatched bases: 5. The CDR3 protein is CATWTGMNTEAFF. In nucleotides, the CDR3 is TGTGCCACCTGGACAGGGATGAACACTGAAGCTTTCTTT.

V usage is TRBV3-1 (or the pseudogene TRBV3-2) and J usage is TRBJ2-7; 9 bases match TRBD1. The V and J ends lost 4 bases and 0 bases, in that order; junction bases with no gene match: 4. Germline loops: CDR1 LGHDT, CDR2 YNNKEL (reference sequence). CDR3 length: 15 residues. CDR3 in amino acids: CASSLGTGSSYEQYF. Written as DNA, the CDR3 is TGTGCCAGCAGCCTAGGGACAGGGTCCTCCTACGAGCAGTACTTC.

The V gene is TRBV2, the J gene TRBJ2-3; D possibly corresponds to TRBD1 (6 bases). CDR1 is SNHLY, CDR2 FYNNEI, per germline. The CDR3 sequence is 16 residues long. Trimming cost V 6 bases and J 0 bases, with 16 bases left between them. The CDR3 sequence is CASSRDRRGSTDTQYF. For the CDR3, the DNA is TGTGCCAGCAGCAGAGACAGGAGAGGGAGCACAGATACGCAGTATTTT. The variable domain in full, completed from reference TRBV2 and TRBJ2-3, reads EPEVTQTPSHQVTQMGQEVILRCVPISNHLYFYWYRQILGQKVEFLVSFYNNEISEKSEIFDDQFSVERPDGSNFTLKIRSTKLEDSAMYFCASSRDRRGSTDTQYFGPGTRLTVL.

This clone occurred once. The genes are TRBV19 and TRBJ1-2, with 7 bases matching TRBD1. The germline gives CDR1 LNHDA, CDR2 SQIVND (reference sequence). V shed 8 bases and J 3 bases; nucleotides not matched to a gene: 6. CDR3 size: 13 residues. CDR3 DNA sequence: TGTGCCAGTCGGGGACAGTTGCACTATGGCTACACCTTC. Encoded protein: CASRGQLHYGYTF.

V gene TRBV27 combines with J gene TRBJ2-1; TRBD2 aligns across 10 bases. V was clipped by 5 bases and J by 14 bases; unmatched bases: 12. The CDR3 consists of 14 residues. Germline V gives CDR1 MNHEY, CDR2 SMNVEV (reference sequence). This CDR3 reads CASSRAGGPKEEFF. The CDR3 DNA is TGTGCCAGCAGTCGAGCGGGGGGGCCTAAGGAAGAGTTCTTC.

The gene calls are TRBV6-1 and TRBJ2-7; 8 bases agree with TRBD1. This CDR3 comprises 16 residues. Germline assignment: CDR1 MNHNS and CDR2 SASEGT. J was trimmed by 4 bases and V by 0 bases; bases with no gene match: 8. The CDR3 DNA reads TGTGCCAGCAGTGAAGCGTCCTGGACAGGGAATTACGAGCAGTACTTC. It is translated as CASSEASWTGNYEQYF.

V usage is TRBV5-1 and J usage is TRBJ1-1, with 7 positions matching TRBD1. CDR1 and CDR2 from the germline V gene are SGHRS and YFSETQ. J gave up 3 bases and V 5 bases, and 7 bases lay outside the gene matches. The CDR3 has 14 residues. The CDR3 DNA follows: TGCGCCAGCAGAGTGACTACAGGGGACACTGAAGCTTTCTTT. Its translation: CASRVTTGDTEAFF. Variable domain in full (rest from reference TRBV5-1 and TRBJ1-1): KAGVTQTPRYLIKTRGQQVTLSCSPISGHRSVSWYQQTPGQGLQFLFEYFSETQRNKGNFPGRFSGRQFSNSRSEMNVSTLELGDSALYLCASRVTTGDTEAFFGQGTRLTVV.

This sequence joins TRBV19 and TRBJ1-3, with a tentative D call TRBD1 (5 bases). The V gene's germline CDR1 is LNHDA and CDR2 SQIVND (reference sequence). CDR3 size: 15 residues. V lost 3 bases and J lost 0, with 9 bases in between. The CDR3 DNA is TGTGCCAGTAGTATTGGAGACAGCTCTGGAAACACCATATATTTT. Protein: CASSIGDSSGNTIYF.